This T cell receptor (beta chain) was identified during a study of tumor-infiltrating lymphocytes in primary liver carcinoma. The wider study: Ranging in age from 30 to 69 years, the patients were men and women. Each of the samples returned roughly 3.65 to 7.13 million productive TCRbeta reads (a yield similar across tissue types).

Study results and limitations: Lesser overlap characterized tumor-adjacent and tumor-blood pairs relative to tumor region pairs.

Co-extracted RNA and DNA came from 20-30 mg of unsorted bulk tissue. A primer matching the constant region was used to make TCR beta cDNA from 500 ng of total RNA. Employing slightly modified ARM-PCR, three nested multiplex PCR rounds were run, and these gave rise to the TCR beta libraries. Rounds one and two of PCR, each of roughly 11 cycles, were primed with TRBV1-TRBV30 forward primers and a C-beta reverse primer. Using its own MiXCR run on the multiplex PCR reads, TCRdb lists one record per CDR3 protein. The sample includes roughly 200,000 distinct CDR3 sequences, around 85% of them seen just once. Germline CDR1 reads SGHNT; CDR2 reads YYREEE (reference sequence). This CDR3 contains 11 residues. A remark on this clonotype: The antigen is not known. A single base separates this from a much larger clone, so it may be a read error.

The origin of this receptor is a middle-aged man with primary liver carcinoma and hepatitis B virus infection. This chain joins TRBV5-4 and TRBJ2-1; unclear D gene. Sequenced sample: tumor tissue from primary liver carcinoma. The CDR3: CANSRSNEQFF. In DNA form, the CDR3 reads TGTGCCAACAGCCGGTCCAATGAGCAGTTCTTC.